The present TCR beta chain was sequenced within a study of blood T cells in healthy people across ages. Through a sample-barcoded 5' primer and a J-beta primer mix, a second PCR was run for about 6 to 11 cycles. Using its own MiXCR run on the 5' RACE reads, TCRdb lists one record per CDR3 protein. The sample lists 600,000 to 800,000 distinct CDR3 sequences, roughly half occurring once. Healthy Caucasian individuals from Russia aged about 6 to 90 were enrolled as donors. Germline lookup yields CDR1 MNHEY and CDR2 SVGAGI. V dropped 2 bases and J dropped 2 bases, with 5 bases sitting between them. The CDR3 contains 13 residues. This clonotype has ten or more counts.

The chain has TRBV6-5 and TRBJ2-3; no clear D gene. The TCR comes from an elderly woman in good health. The sequenced material came from blood. In DNA form, the CDR3 reads TGTGCCAGCAGTTACGACCACACAGATACGCAGTATTTT. Protein sequence: CASSYDHTDTQYF.